This passage covers 24 T cell receptor beta chains from one sample sequenced in a study of regulatory T cells in long-lasting Graves disease. The time point here: newly diagnosed GD, antithyroid drugs for less than 3 months. From PBMCs, RNA was extracted and then used to make the TCR library. CDR3-region Arm-PCR and iRepertoire HTBI primers produced the TCR beta libraries. TCRdb re-called the multiplex PCR reads through MiXCR, storing one row per CDR3 protein. The data hold 600,000 to 650,000 distinct CDR3 sequences, with less than 20% observed a single time. In addition, the sample was reused for a study of T cells in Graves' hyperthyroidism and ophthalmopathy.

Sequenced material: peripheral blood mononuclear cells (PBMCs), taken at new diagnosis, from a patient treated with antithyroid drugs. These receptors all come from a woman in her 30s with Graves disease.

The rearrangement links TRBV10-2 to TRBJ2-7; tentative D call: TRBD1 (6 bases). This CDR3 contains 14 residues. Trimming pared 9 bases from V and 3 bases from J, leaving 18 bases between. Germline CDR1 and CDR2: WSHSY and SAAADI. The CDR3 coding sequence is TGCGCCAGTCTTCTGGGGGCCCCCAACTACGAGCAGTACTTC. Its translation is CASLLGAPNYEQYF.

This clonotype was seen at least ten times. V and J are TRBV28 and TRBJ2-1; D may be TRBD2 (6 bases). The CDR3 runs to 14 residues. Trimming pared 2 bases from V and 4 bases from J, leaving 9 bases between. The V gene's germline CDR1 is MDHEN and CDR2 SYDVKM. CDR3 sequence reads: CASSLQAGYNEQFF. CDR3 nucleotides: TGTGCCAGCAGTTTACAGGCGGGGTACAATGAGCAGTTCTTC.

This clonotype was counted at least ten times. V gene TRBV28 combines with J gene TRBJ2-3; TRBD1 matches 10 bases. Per the germline V gene, CDR1 is MDHEN and CDR2 is SYDVKM. Losses at the gene ends were 4 bases for V and 2 bases for J; bases not matched to a gene: 6. The length of the CDR3 is 16 residues. The CDR3 loop is CASSSGGQGLTDTQYF. The DNA for the CDR3 is TGTGCCAGCAGTTCAGGGGGACAGGGGCTCACAGATACGCAGTATTTT.

In this sample, this clonotype turned up many times. V usage is TRBV11-2 and J usage is TRBJ2-2; D is perhaps TRBD1 or TRBD2 (5 bases each). Germline CDR1 reads SGHAT; CDR2 reads FQNNGV. This CDR3 has 14 residues. V was pared by 8 bases and J by 2 bases, with 12 bases between. Written as DNA, the CDR3 is TGTGCCAGCGGGGGTACATATAACACCGGGGAGCTGTTTTTT. It is translated as CASGGTYNTGELFF.

The V gene is TRBV20-1, the J gene TRBJ2-5; tentatively, D is TRBD2 (7 bases). Germline loops: CDR1 DFQATT, CDR2 SNEGSKA (reference sequence). The length of the CDR3 is 14 residues. V was clipped by 2 bases and J by 5 bases, with 15 bases between them. As DNA, the CDR3 is TGCAGTGCTAGACGTTCCCCGGGGGGCGAGACCCAGTACTTC. Its protein is CSARRSPGGETQYF.

There are a few counts of this clonotype. This sequence joins TRBV2 and TRBJ2-7; D is unresolved. The CDR3 sequence is 15 residues long. Germline V lookup: CDR1 SNHLY, CDR2 FYNNEI. The germline V and J ends were trimmed by 6 bases and 2 bases, with 17 bases remaining between them. The CDR3 reads CASSQEARPTYEQYF. The CDR3 coding sequence is TGTGCCAGCAGCCAAGAAGCACGGCCCACCTACGAGCAGTACTTC.

Worth noting for this clonotype: A single base separates this from a much larger clone, so it may be a read error. The V call is TRBV27, the J call TRBJ2-1, with D unclear. The length of the CDR3 is 13 residues. Germline V gene data show CDR1 as MNHEY and CDR2 as SMNVEV (reference sequence). The CDR3 loop reads CASSGALYNGQFF. CDR3 DNA sequence: TGTGCCAGCAGTGGTGCCCTATACAATGGGCAGTTCTTC.

Regarding this clonotype: This could be a read error, since a much larger clone is one nucleotide away. This rearrangement joins TRBV29-1 to TRBJ2-2; 8 bases are shared with TRBD2. The CDR3 contains 14 residues. Germline values: CDR1 SQVTM, CDR2 ANQGSEA. CDR3 sequence: CSIEEGLVAGELFF. Here the CDR3 DNA reads TGCAGCATTGAAGAGGGACTAGTTGCCGGGGAGCTGTTTTTT.

This chain links TRBV18 with TRBJ1-4; TRBD1 aligns across 8 bases. With V trimmed by 1 base and J by 4 bases, 8 bases remained unmatched. CDR1 is KGHSH, CDR2 LQKENI, per germline. The CDR3 contains 17 residues. CDR3 DNA: TGTGCCAGCTCACCACGAGGACAGGGACTTATTAATGAAAAACTGTTTTTT. Its protein is CASSPRGQGLINEKLFF.

The J gene is TRBJ2-7, the V gene TRBV7-6; 8 bases are a match to TRBD1. The CDR3 is made up of 16 amino acids. Trimming took 0 bases from V and 7 from J; bases not matched to a gene: 11. Germline V CDR1 and CDR2: SGHVS, FNYEAQ. The CDR3 sequence is CASSLAQGAVGGEQYF. Here the CDR3 DNA reads TGTGCCAGCAGCTTAGCTCAGGGGGCGGTGGGAGGAGAGCAGTACTTC. Full variable domain (remainder filled in from reference TRBV7-6 and TRBJ2-7): GAGVSQSPRYKVTKRGQDVALRCDPISGHVSLYWYRQALGQGPEFLTYFNYEAQQDKSGLPNDRFSAERPEGSISTLTIQRTEQRDSAMYRCASSLAQGAVGGEQYFGPGTRLTVT.

This clonotype was picked up a small number of times. DNA of the CDR3: TGTGCCAGTACTTCTAGCGGGAGCTACAATGAGCAGTTCTTC. Translating gives CASTSSGSYNEQFF. The chain joins TRBV19 to TRBJ2-1; TRBD2 aligns across 10 bases. The V segment lost 7 bases and the J segment 3 bases; nucleotides outside the gene matches: 3. CDR1 and CDR2 (germline): LNHDA, SQIVND (reference sequence). The CDR3 sequence is 14 residues long.

The rearrangement links TRBV9 to TRBJ2-3; D may correspond to TRBD1 or TRBD2 (5 bases each). Per germline, CDR1 SGDLS and CDR2 YYNGEE. The CDR3 consists of 14 residues. Deletions cut 4 bases from V and 6 bases from J, with 15 bases between. Here the CDR3 DNA reads TGTGCCAGCAGCTCGCCCTGGGGGTCCGATACGCAGTATTTT. This translates into CASSSPWGSDTQYF.

There are many counts of this clonotype. The genes are TRBV7-2 and TRBJ1-1, with D tentatively TRBD1 (6 bases). The CDR3 has 14 residues. CDR1 SGHTA and CDR2 FQGNSA come from the germline V gene. The V end lost 6 bases, the J end lost 1 base, and 12 bases lay between the germline ends. This chain's CDR3 is CASSSGVPNTEAFF. As DNA, the CDR3 is TGTGCCAGCAGTTCAGGGGTCCCGAACACTGAAGCTTTCTTT.

This clonotype was seen a few times. V is TRBV19 and J is TRBJ1-1, with no clear D. V shed 2 bases and J shed 6 bases, with 13 bases lying between them. Germline values: CDR1 LNHDA, CDR2 SQIVND (reference sequence). The CDR3 spans 14 residues. CDR3 in DNA: TGTGCCAGTAGTATAAGAAGGACGGACCCTGAAGCTTTCTTT. Translation: CASSIRRTDPEAFF.

The V call is TRBV6-1, the J call TRBJ2-3; no clear D. V was shortened by 10 bases and J by 8 bases, with 19 bases between the two germline ends. This CDR3 region has 13 residues. Germline CDR1 and CDR2: MNHNS and SASEGT. The CDR3 DNA is TGTGCCACCACCTCCCCATCTTTAGTTACGCAGTATTTT. It is translated as CATTSPSLVTQYF.

There are a few counts of this clonotype. The chain joins TRBV6-2 or TRBV6-3 to TRBJ2-1; D may be TRBD1 (6 bases). The length of the CDR3 is 13 residues. Germline V lookup: CDR1 MNHEY, CDR2 SVGEGT. V shed 5 bases and J shed 9 bases, with 14 bases lying between them. The CDR3 bases are TGTGCCAGCAGTGCGGACAGACCACCTGAGCAGTTCTTC. It is translated as CASSADRPPEQFF.

This clonotype came up a few times. The rearrangement links TRBV18 to TRBJ1-5; D uncertain. The CDR3 sequence is 15 residues long. The V gene lost 3 bases and the J gene lost 8 bases, with 17 bases spanning the gap. Germline V gives CDR1 KGHSH, CDR2 LQKENI. Here the CDR3 reads CASSPVRAQVEPQHF. The CDR3 region has the DNA TGTGCCAGCTCACCGGTAAGGGCCCAGGTTGAGCCCCAGCATTTT.

A few counts support this clonotype. The J gene is TRBJ1-6, the V gene TRBV10-3; D is unresolved. The CDR3 has 13 amino acids. Per germline, CDR1 ENHRY and CDR2 SYGVKD. Trimming removed 0 bases at V and 11 bases at J, with 8 bases between. CDR3 coding DNA: TGTGCCATCAGTGAGTCGAATAGTGCACCCCTCCACTTT. This gives the protein CAISESNSAPLHF.

The V gene is TRBV19, the J gene TRBJ2-2; 10 positions agree with TRBD2. This CDR3 is 17 amino acids long. Germline values: CDR1 LNHDA, CDR2 SQIVND (reference sequence). Trimming removed 3 bases from V and 4 bases from J; junction bases left unmatched: 8. CDR3 in DNA: TGTGCCAGTAGTATTCTCACAAGCGGGAGGGCCACCGGGGAGCTGTTTTTT. Its protein product is CASSILTSGRATGELFF.

V gene TRBV5-1 combines with J gene TRBJ2-1; TRBD1 matches at 9 bases. Germline V gene data show CDR1 as SGHRS and CDR2 as YFSETQ. The CDR3 has 14 amino acids. The V gene end was trimmed by 3 bases and the J gene end by 8 bases; junction bases not matched to a gene: 6. The CDR3 here is CASSSGQGIYEQFF. CDR3 nucleotide sequence: TGCGCCAGCAGCTCGGGACAGGGAATCTATGAGCAGTTCTTC.

The rearrangement links TRBV25-1 to TRBJ2-5, with D uncertain. CDR3 length: 11 amino acids. CDR1 is MGHDK and CDR2 is SYGVNS in the germline V gene. V was cut by 4 bases and J by 5 bases, with 5 bases left in between. This chain's CDR3 is CASSGAETQYF. CDR3 bases: TGTGCCAGCAGTGGGGCGGAGACCCAGTACTTC.

Many counts were recorded for this clonotype. The chain has TRBV12-3 or TRBV12-4 and TRBJ1-1; D is uncertain. Trimming cost V 3 bases and J 6 bases, with 8 bases left between them. The CDR3 loop spans 12 amino acids. The CDR3 DNA sequence: TGTGCCAGCAGTTTCTGGGTCGCTGAAGCTTTCTTT. This encodes CASSFWVAEAFF.

Ten or more counts support this clonotype. The chain has TRBV2 and TRBJ2-5; 8 nucleotides align to TRBD2. This CDR3 spans 18 amino acids. V was pared by 7 bases and J by 1 base, with 17 bases of the junction left unmatched. Germline CDR1 is SNHLY and CDR2 is FYNNEI. CDR3 amino acids: CASTREGHRFLSQETQYF. CDR3 DNA sequence: TGTGCCAGCACCCGGGAGGGCCATCGTTTTCTTTCCCAAGAGACCCAGTACTTC.

There are a few counts of this clonotype. The chain combines TRBV10-1 with TRBJ2-3; perhaps TRBD2 as D (5 bases). This CDR3 has 15 amino acids. Germline loops: CDR1 WNHNN, CDR2 SYGVQD (reference sequence). Trimming removed 5 bases at V and 1 base at J, with 13 bases between. The CDR3 DNA sequence: TGCGCCAGCAGTATGTTGGGAGCCGGCACAGATACGCAGTATTTT. Translated: CASSMLGAGTDTQYF.